This T cell receptor beta chain appears in the sequencing data of a study of low-dose radiotherapy and immunotherapy resistance in tumors (dated by TCRdb to 2021 to 2024). In terms of the full investigation: Patients in Cohort 1 were given 0.5 Gy per fraction every 2 weeks, and the prescribed total PTV dose was 6.5 Gy. The translational analysis covered eight patients: three from the first dose cohort and the first five from the second dose cohort. Cohort 2 received 1 Gy per fraction every two weeks, with a total of 13 Gy over 26 weeks. Patients were given nivolumab as a 240 mg flat dose every two weeks and ipilimumab at 1 mg/kg every six weeks, with both drugs delivered intravenously. Every two weeks, patients got intravenous cyclophosphamide at 200 mg/m2, given one day ahead of each radiation and immunotherapy administration. No randomization into treatment groups was done for the people taking part in the trial. Starting on cycle 1 day 1, patients took 300 mg of aspirin by mouth once a day for four cycles.

The label giving this sample's time point can be read as: before trial treatment. Donors were enrolled in RACIN, a single-arm phase I dose-escalation trial combining nivolumab, ipilimumab, aspirin, low-dose cyclophosphamide and low-dose radiotherapy. Eligible patients had advanced, TIL-negative solid tumors. V was cut back by 0 bases and J by 2 bases, leaving a gap of 7 bases between them. The CDR3 measures 14 amino acids from cysteine to phenylalanine. Only the CDR3 portion is preserved as DNA: 42 bases, with reading frame beginning at the first base. Looking up the germline V gene (reference sequence) yields CDR1 MNHNY and CDR2 SVGAGI. The run used an Illumina HiSeq 2500. First-strand cDNA was synthesized using Superscript III and a set of TRAV- and TRBV-specific primers, so that both TCRalpha and TCRbeta chains were covered. A roughly 20-cycle PCR with Phusion amplified the TCRs, pairing a constant-region primer with the adapter that was attached to the V primers. The MessageAmp II aRNA Amplification Kit was used to amplify the isolated mRNA, with in vitro transcription run for approximately 15 hours at 37 degrees C. The Dynabeads mRNA DIRECT Purification Kit was used to isolate mRNA for TCR sequencing. A second roughly 25-cycle Phusion PCR added indexed Illumina adapters, and products were purified with AMPure XP beads. Turning to the authors' computational methods: Using custom Perl scripts, TCR sequences encoding the same protein were pooled, out-of-frame sequences were removed, and the abundance of each clonotype was computed. Any TCR sequence backed by just one read was left out of the analysis. Repertoire metrics included Shannon entropy, Gini index, clonality, richness, and frequency of TCRs shared between repertoires. The public sequencing data were trimmed at Q25 with fastp and processed into clonotypes with MiXCR by TCRdb, which kept only in-frame beta chains. Duplicate CDR3 protein sequences are folded into a single record with the most common DNA and genes. The V and J calls follow TCRdb's processing rather than the paper's. For this sample there are approximately 70,000 distinct CDR3 sequences; around 32% appear just once. Of the sample, approximately 10% falls within the top ten clones.

Points on this clonotype: Its antigen is not yet known. No base quality values were provided; no much bigger clone lies one nucleotide off.

The rearrangement combines TRBV6-6 with TRBJ1-1; TRBD1 might be the D gene, on 5 matching bases. The TCR sequence derives from a female donor with ovarian cancer. The source material was PBMCs, sampled before treatment. Here the CDR3 is given as CASSYSQANTEAFF. At the DNA level, the sequence is TGTGCCAGCAGTTACTCACAGGCCAACACTGAAGCTTTCTTT.